This T cell receptor (beta chain) was captured in a study of identical twins. TCRdb re-called the 5' RACE reads with MiXCR, one entry per CDR3 protein. The repertoire holds 450,000 or so distinct CDR3 sequences, with around an eighth as singletons. The sample was also reused in another study, on yellow fever vaccine responses in identical twins.

The sequenced sample was CD4+ T cells sorted from blood. This TCR derives from a woman aged 18-29 years in good health.

CDR3 region: CASSPGAGQGLSNQPQHF. The DNA of the CDR3 is TGTGCCAGCTCACCGGGCGCCGGGCAGGGGCTTTCCAATCAGCCCCAGCATTTT. The chain uses TRBV18 and TRBJ1-5; D is perhaps TRBD1 (6 bases). CDR1 KGHSH and CDR2 LQKENI come from the germline V gene. This CDR3 comprises 18 residues. V shed 3 bases and J shed 3 bases, with 21 bases lying between them.